These 17 T cell receptor beta chains share one sample of origin, sequenced in a study of T cell repertoires in cytomegalovirus infection. These receptors lack a known antigen. TCRdb used MiXCR to reprocess the reads, holding one entry per CDR3 protein. The sample consists of approximately 910,000 distinct CDR3 sequences, roughly 30% of them appearing once. The sample here was cultured CD8+ T cells from PBMCs, taken from culture after CMV antigen stimulation. The source is a human donor in good health (CMV status not recorded). Some clones in this sample may be carry-over from other donors' samples.

This rearrangement joins TRBV11-3 to TRBJ1-3; 7 nucleotides align to TRBD1. Germline CDR1 is SGHNT and CDR2 is YENEEA. The CDR3 spans 12 residues. J lost 2 bases, V lost 10 bases, and 2 bases had no gene match. The chain's CDR3 is CAIDRAGNTIYF. For the CDR3, the DNA is TGTGCCATTGACAGGGCTGGAAACACCATATATTTT.

The J gene is TRBJ1-1, the V gene TRBV7-2, with 10 bases aligning to TRBD1. Germline CDR1 reads SGHTA; CDR2 reads FQGNSA. Losses at the gene ends were 3 bases for V and 9 bases for J; bases not matched to a gene: 7. The CDR3 is 14 amino acids. The CDR3 nucleotides are TGTGCCAGCAGCTTCGGGACAGGGGTCTTCAAAGCTTTCTTT. Translation gives CASSFGTGVFKAFF. Together with reference TRBV7-2 and TRBJ1-1, the CDR3 gives the full variable domain: GAGVSQSPSNKVTEKGKDVELRCDPISGHTALYWYRQSLGQGLEFLIYFQGNSAPDKSGLPSDRFSAERTGGSVSTLTIQRTQQEDSAVYLCASSFGTGVFKAFFGQGTRLTVV.

This clonotype was observed a handful of times. This chain joins TRBV7-6 and TRBJ2-3; D gene uncertain. Trimming stripped 3 bases from V and 6 bases from J, with 7 bases between. Per germline, CDR1 SGHVS and CDR2 FNYEAQ. The CDR3 extends over 12 amino acids. The CDR3: CASSFMGDTQYF. In DNA form, the CDR3 reads TGTGCCAGCAGCTTCATGGGGGATACGCAGTATTTT. Full variable domain (outside the CDR3, taken from reference TRBV7-6 and TRBJ2-3): GAGVSQSPRYKVTKRGQDVALRCDPISGHVSLYWYRQALGQGPEFLTYFNYEAQQDKSGLPNDRFSAERPEGSISTLTIQRTEQRDSAMYRCASSFMGDTQYFGPGTRLTVL.

This chain connects TRBV9 to TRBJ2-3; D possibly corresponds to TRBD2 (6 bases). CDR3 length equals 16 residues. The germline gives CDR1 SGDLS, CDR2 YYNGEE. With 0 bases removed from V and 6 bases from J, the gap between germline ends came to 17 bases. The CDR3 reads CASSVDGRGPLDTQYF. The CDR3 DNA reads TGTGCCAGCAGCGTAGACGGGCGGGGCCCCCTGGATACGCAGTATTTT. The full variable domain, in which reference TRBV9 and TRBJ2-3 provide the parts outside the CDR3, is DSGVTQTPKHLITATGQRVTLRCSPRSGDLSVYWYQQSLDQGLQFLIQYYNGEERAKGNILERFSAQQFPDLHSELNLSSLELGDSALYFCASSVDGRGPLDTQYFGPGTRLTVL.

The sample holds a few counts of this clonotype. The chain is built from TRBV7-2 and TRBJ2-2; 13 bases are shared with TRBD2. The CDR3 runs 16 residues. Trimming cost V 8 bases and J 3 bases; bases outside gene matches: 6. The V gene's germline CDR1 is SGHTA and CDR2 FQGNSA. CDR3 loop: CASAGTSGTYTGELFF. CDR3 nucleotide sequence: TGTGCCAGCGCGGGGACTAGCGGGACTTACACCGGGGAGCTGTTTTTT.

This clonotype was seen only a few times. The chain uses TRBV6-1 and TRBJ2-7, with D unresolved. From germline, CDR1 is MNHNS and CDR2 SASEGT. V lost 2 bases and J 0 bases, leaving 5 bases between the germline ends. CDR3 length: 13 residues. CDR3 DNA sequence: TGTGCCAGCAGTGAAAGCCCCTCCTACGAGCAGTACTTC. This sequence encodes CASSESPSYEQYF.

The chain is built from TRBV27 and TRBJ2-3; D gene uncertain. The CDR3 is made up of 19 amino acids. Trimming shortened V by 6 bases and J by 1 base, and 26 bases separated the two germline ends. In germline, CDR1 is MNHEY, CDR2 SMNVEV (reference sequence). The CDR3 loop reads CASSLRQQPSLSRTDTQYF. CDR3 nucleotides: TGTGCCAGCAGCCTCCGCCAGCAACCCTCACTCAGTCGCACAGATACGCAGTATTTT.

This clonotype was detected only a few times. The J gene is TRBJ2-4, the V gene TRBV27; 7 bases align to TRBD1. Losses at the gene ends were 1 base for V and 0 bases for J; bases not matched to a gene: 6. This CDR3 has 17 amino acids. Germline assignment: CDR1 MNHEY and CDR2 SMNVEV (reference sequence). The CDR3 here is CASSLFGTELAKNIQYF. In DNA form, the CDR3 reads TGTGCCAGCAGTTTATTCGGGACAGAACTAGCCAAAAACATTCAGTACTTC.

This clonotype was detected a few times. The V and J genes are TRBV6-1 and TRBJ2-7; tentatively, D is TRBD1 (6 bases). CDR3 length: 14 residues. Germline CDR1 is MNHNS and CDR2 is SASEGT. Trimming stripped 8 bases from V and 0 bases from J, with 14 bases between. CDR3 bases: TGTGCCAGCCAGGGGTCTCGGGTCTCCTACGAGCAGTACGTC. Residues: CASQGSRVSYEQYV.

This clonotype appeared a few times. The genes are TRBV6-5 and TRBJ1-3, with 7 bases fitting TRBD1. The CDR3 totals 15 residues. CDR1 is MNHEY, CDR2 SVGAGI, per germline. Trimming removed 5 bases from V and 8 bases from J; junction bases left unmatched: 12. CDR3 bases: TGTGCCAGCAGTCGCAGCAGGGGGTTAAGTGACACCATATATTTT. This encodes CASSRSRGLSDTIYF.

This clonotype came up a few times. This chain connects TRBV9 to TRBJ1-1; D gene ambiguous. The V gene's germline CDR1 is SGDLS and CDR2 YYNGEE. V was cut by 5 bases and J by 0 bases, with 14 bases left in between. This CDR3 contains 15 residues. The CDR3 loop reads CASRRGESMNTEAFF. The CDR3 nucleotides read TGTGCCAGCAGGCGCGGGGAGTCCATGAACACTGAAGCTTTCTTT.

This clonotype appeared a few times. The germline gene is not matched at one end of the junction; a read error may be the cause. The genes are TRBV4-1 and TRBJ2-3, with D perhaps TRBD2 (5 bases). This CDR3 is built from 14 residues. Germline V gene data show CDR1 as MGHRA and CDR2 as YSYEKL. The CDR3 DNA reads TGTGCCAGCAGCCAAGCGGATAGCACAGATACGCAGTATTTT. Amino acids: CASSQADSTDTQYF.

The rearrangement uses TRBV5-1 and TRBJ2-3; 8 bases are a match to TRBD2. The CDR3 is made up of 17 amino acids. Germline V gene lookup returns CDR1 SGHRS and CDR2 YFSETQ. Unmatched junction bases numbered 13, after V lost 3 bases and J lost 4 bases. CDR3 sequence reads: CASSSGLALFVPDTQYF. The CDR3 region has the DNA TGCGCCAGCAGCTCCGGACTAGCTCTTTTCGTCCCAGATACGCAGTATTTT. The whole variable domain, filled in from reference TRBV5-1 and TRBJ2-3, reads KAGVTQTPRYLIKTRGQQVTLSCSPISGHRSVSWYQQTPGQGLQFLFEYFSETQRNKGNFPGRFSGRQFSNSRSEMNVSTLELGDSALYLCASSSGLALFVPDTQYFGPGTRLTVL.

This chain joins TRBV6-2 or TRBV6-3 and TRBJ2-1; D not certain. Trimming removed 2 bases at V and 0 bases at J, with 11 bases between. The length of the CDR3 is 16 residues. The germline gives CDR1 MNHEY, CDR2 SVGEGT. The CDR3 DNA sequence: TGTGCCAGCAGTTACACCCAACGGGTCTCCTACAATGAGCAGTTCTTC. This sequence encodes CASSYTQRVSYNEQFF.

This chain uses TRBV4-3 with TRBJ2-3; 7 nucleotides line up with TRBD2. The CDR3 is made up of 16 amino acids. In germline, CDR1 is LGHNA, CDR2 YSLEER. V was pared by 3 bases and J by 0 bases, with 6 bases of the junction left unmatched. As DNA, the CDR3 is TGCGCCAGCAGCCATTACGCCGGGGGGAGCACAGATACGCAGTATTTT. This sequence encodes CASSHYAGGSTDTQYF.

This clonotype appeared a few times. This rearrangement joins TRBV2 to TRBJ1-2; D is unclear. Germline V CDR1 and CDR2: SNHLY, FYNNEI. The V and J ends lost 6 bases and 3 bases respectively, with 17 bases between them. This CDR3 comprises 15 residues. Written as DNA, the CDR3 is TGTGCCAGCAGCTTGTACATCCCCGGGGACTATGGCTACACCTTC. Its translation: CASSLYIPGDYGYTF.

This clonotype turned up a few times. At one end the junction does not follow the germline gene, possibly because of a read error. The chain carries TRBV12-3 or TRBV12-4 and TRBJ1-2; 8 positions match TRBD1. The CDR3 is made up of 13 amino acids. CDR3 amino acids: CASILQGGGGYTF. The CDR3 DNA sequence: TGTGCCAGCATTTTACAGGGGGGTGGCGGCTACACCTTC.